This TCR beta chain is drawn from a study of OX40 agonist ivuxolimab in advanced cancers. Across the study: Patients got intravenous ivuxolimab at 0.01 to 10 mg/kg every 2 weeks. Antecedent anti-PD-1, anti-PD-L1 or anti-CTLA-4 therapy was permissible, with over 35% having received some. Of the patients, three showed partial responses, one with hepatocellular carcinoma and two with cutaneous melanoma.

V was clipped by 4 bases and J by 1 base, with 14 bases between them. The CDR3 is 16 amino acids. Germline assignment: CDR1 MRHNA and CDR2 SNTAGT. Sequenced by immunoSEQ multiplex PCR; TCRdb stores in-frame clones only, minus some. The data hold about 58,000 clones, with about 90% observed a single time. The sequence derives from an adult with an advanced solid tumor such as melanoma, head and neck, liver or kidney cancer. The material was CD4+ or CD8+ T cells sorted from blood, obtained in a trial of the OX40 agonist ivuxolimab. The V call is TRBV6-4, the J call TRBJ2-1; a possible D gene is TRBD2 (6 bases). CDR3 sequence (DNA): TGTGCCAGCAGTGCCCATCCCGGGGGTTCCTACAATGAGCAGTTCTTC. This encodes CASSAHPGGSYNEQFF.